Presented here are 27 T cell receptor beta chains from one specimen sequenced in a study of CD8+CD57+ T cells in acquired aplastic anemia. Genomic DNA templated the TCR beta VDJ and CDR3 profiling. MiXCR was run by TCRdb on the reads, yielding one entry per CDR3 protein. The sample consists of about 200,000 distinct CDR3 sequences, 34% of them appearing once. The sequencing input was sorted CD4+, CD8+, or CD8+CD57+ T cells (not recorded which) from PBMCs. The origin of the receptors is a human donor in good health, serving as a control.

Ten or more counts support this clonotype. One end of the junction fails to match germline, which may point to a read error. The rearrangement links TRBV7-9 to TRBJ2-2; D is unresolved. This CDR3 spans 13 amino acids. Germline loops: CDR1 SEHNR, CDR2 FQNEAQ (reference sequence). CDR3 in DNA: TGTGCCAGCAGCGTAGCATCGGCCGGGGAGCTGTTTTTT. Translated: CASSVASAGELFF.

The V call is TRBV19, the J call TRBJ1-2, with 10 bases fitting TRBD1. The CDR3 runs 16 residues. V shed 9 bases and J 4 bases; nucleotides not matched to a gene: 14. The germline V gene encodes CDR1 LNHDA and CDR2 SQIVND (reference sequence). The CDR3 region is CASSPTGTGVSYGYTF. CDR3 DNA: TGTGCCAGCTCACCAACCGGGACAGGGGTTTCCTATGGCTACACCTTC.

A word on this clonotype: At one boundary the junction diverges from the germline segment, which might be a read error. Here the CDR3 reads CASSAESGGTTPPHF. The CDR3 DNA reads TGTGCCAGCAGCGCGGAAAGTGGGGGAACAACACCCCCCCACTTT. The chain employs TRBV7-3 and TRBJ1-6, with D possibly TRBD1 on 5 matching bases. The germline V gene has CDR1 SGHTA and CDR2 FQGTGA. The CDR3 is made up of 15 amino acids.

The rearrangement joins TRBV20-1 to TRBJ2-2, with D uncertain. The germline V gene has CDR1 DFQATT and CDR2 SNEGSKA (reference sequence). The CDR3 covers 15 residues. Trimming took off 3 bases at V and 5 bases at J, with 16 bases between the two ends. CDR3 loop: CSARVLGPTTGELFF. DNA of the CDR3: TGCAGTGCTAGGGTTTTAGGACCGACAACCGGGGAGCTGTTTTTT.

The chain uses TRBV5-1 and TRBJ2-3; D perhaps matches TRBD1 (6 bases). The CDR3 is made up of 14 amino acids. V was trimmed by 0 bases and J by 4 bases, leaving 9 bases between them. Per germline, CDR1 SGHRS and CDR2 YFSETQ. This chain's CDR3 is CASSLDRAPDTQYF. DNA for the CDR3: TGCGCCAGCAGCTTGGACAGGGCCCCAGATACGCAGTATTTT.

The chain carries TRBV10-3 and TRBJ2-7; no firm D call. The germline gives CDR1 ENHRY, CDR2 SYGVKD. The CDR3 is made up of 12 amino acids. V lost 2 bases to trimming and J lost 0 bases, with 2 bases between them. Here the CDR3 reads CAISESSYEQYF. In DNA, the CDR3 is TGTGCCATCAGTGAGAGCTCCTACGAGCAGTACTTC.

This clonotype has ten or more counts. The chain recombines TRBV19 with TRBJ2-1; the match to TRBD1 covers 8 bases. The V gene's germline CDR1 is LNHDA and CDR2 SQIVND (reference sequence). J was trimmed by 2 bases and V by 10 bases; bases with no gene match: 7. CDR3 size: 14 residues. The chain's CDR3 is CATSQGAAYNEQFF. The CDR3, as DNA: TGTGCCACCAGCCAGGGGGCGGCCTACAATGAGCAGTTCTTC.

This clonotype was seen repeatedly, ten times or more. The CDR3 nucleotides are TGTGCCAGCAGTGAGGGGATGAACAATGAGCAGTTCTTC. It codes for CASSEGMNNEQFF. This chain links TRBV2 with TRBJ2-1; D is undetermined. V was cut by 3 bases and J by 5 bases, with 8 bases left in between. Germline CDR1 and CDR2: SNHLY and FYNNEI. The CDR3 has 13 residues.

The V gene is TRBV14, the J gene TRBJ2-4; the match to TRBD2 covers 8 bases. CDR3 size: 18 residues. The V and J ends lost 7 bases and 3 bases, in that order; junction bases with no gene match: 17. Germline assignment: CDR1 SGHDN and CDR2 FVKESK. The CDR3 DNA follows: TGTGCCAGCAACTCTCGGGGGGGGGCCGACAAGGGCAAAAACATTCAGTACTTC. As protein: CASNSRGGADKGKNIQYF.

This CDR3 reads CASSYTADTQYF. CDR3 nucleotides: TGTGCCAGCAGCTACACAGCAGATACGCAGTATTTT. The rearrangement links TRBV7-3 to TRBJ2-3; D gene uncertain. Per germline, CDR1 SGHTA and CDR2 FQGTGA. This CDR3 has 12 amino acids. Trimming took off 4 bases at V and 4 bases at J, with 6 bases between the two ends.

Regarding this clonotype: A much larger clone is a single base away; this may be a read error. The chain employs TRBV19 and TRBJ2-3, with 7 bases that match TRBD1. This CDR3 region has 17 residues. Germline CDR1 reads LNHDA; CDR2 reads SQIVND (reference sequence). As DNA, the CDR3 is TGTGCCACGAGGGCGATTTTCTGGGACAGCCGCACAGATGCGCAGTATTTT. Encoded protein: CATRAIFWDSRTDAQYF.

This clonotype occurred a few times. The CDR3 reads CAISDPGLGASNEQFF. The CDR3 DNA sequence: TGTGCCATCAGTGACCCGGGACTGGGGGCCAGCAATGAGCAGTTCTTC. The V and J genes are TRBV10-3 and TRBJ2-1; TRBD1 or TRBD2 may be the D gene (6 bases each). This CDR3 has 16 amino acids. CDR1 ENHRY and CDR2 SYGVKD come from the germline V gene. The ends were cut back, 3 bases at V and 6 bases at J, with 18 bases in the middle.

This clonotype was seen only a few times. The chain couples TRBV5-1 to TRBJ1-1, with TRBD1 as a possible D gene (6 bases). The CDR3 length is 17 residues. Germline V gene sequence: CDR1 SGHRS, CDR2 YFSETQ. Trimming shortened V by 7 bases and J by 4 bases, and 26 bases separated the two germline ends. CDR3 coding DNA: TGCGCCAGCGCACCCAATCCACCAGGGGATGTAGGCACTGAAGCTTTCTTT. Translation gives CASAPNPPGDVGTEAFF.

This clonotype was recorded at least ten times. This rearrangement joins TRBV10-3 to TRBJ1-1, with 8 bases lining up with TRBD1. The trim removed 6 bases at V and 5 bases at J, leaving 5 bases unmatched. The CDR3 sequence is 13 residues long. CDR1 and CDR2 from the germline V gene are ENHRY and SYGVKD. The CDR3 is CAIRGTGTTEAFF. The CDR3 region has the DNA TGTGCCATCAGGGGGACAGGTACGACTGAAGCTTTCTTT.

Ten or more counts support this clonotype. V is TRBV10-3 and J is TRBJ2-7, with unresolved D. Trimming took 4 bases from V and 1 from J, leaving 11 bases between them. The CDR3 consists of 14 residues. Germline V gene sequence: CDR1 ENHRY, CDR2 SYGVKD. The CDR3 bases are TGTGCCATCAGTGTAAAGGGCGATTCCTACGAGCAGTACTTC. Residues: CAISVKGDSYEQYF.

With regard to this clonotype: A much bigger clone sits one base away, suggesting this may be a read error. The chain recombines TRBV20-1 with TRBJ1-3; D gene uncertain. The CDR3 covers 13 residues. Trimming took off 6 bases at V and 2 bases at J, with 11 bases between the two ends. Looked up from germline, CDR1 is DFQATT and CDR2 is SNEGSKA (reference sequence). DNA of the CDR3: TGCAGTGCCAAACGTGGAACTGGAAACACCATATATTTT. Protein sequence: CSAKRGTGNTIYF.

This clonotype was counted ten times or more. This chain connects TRBV19 to TRBJ1-2, with D unresolved. The CDR3 loop spans 13 amino acids. The V gene lost 5 bases and the J gene lost 4 bases, with 11 bases spanning the gap. Germline values: CDR1 LNHDA, CDR2 SQIVND (reference sequence). The CDR3 loop reads CASSFHVGYGYTF. CDR3 in DNA: TGTGCCAGTAGTTTCCACGTCGGCTATGGCTACACCTTC.

This clonotype came up many times. This chain uses TRBV12-3 or TRBV12-4 with TRBJ2-7; unclear D gene. The germline V and J ends were trimmed by 1 base and 5 bases, with 9 bases remaining between them. The CDR3 loop spans 13 amino acids. In DNA, the CDR3 is TGTGCCAGCAGTTTAGAACAGTCGGACGAGCAGTACTTC. Protein sequence: CASSLEQSDEQYF.

This clonotype occurred a few times. This sequence joins TRBV5-1 and TRBJ2-2; a possible D gene is TRBD2 (6 bases). The CDR3 is 15 amino acids. The germline CDR1 and CDR2 sequences are SGHRS and YFSETQ. Trimming removed 0 bases from V and 4 bases from J, with 10 bases in between. In DNA form, the CDR3 reads TGCGCCAGCAGCTTGGGTTCCGGGGGCACCGGGGAGCTGTTTTTT. Translating gives CASSLGSGGTGELFF.

This clonotype was found a few times. The chain carries TRBV15 and TRBJ2-5; 12 nucleotides line up with TRBD2. The CDR3 extends over 15 amino acids. Trimming took 6 bases from V and 2 from J; bases not matched to a gene: 4. The germline V gene encodes CDR1 LNHNV and CDR2 YYDKDF (reference sequence). CDR3 amino acids: CATRLAGGLQETQYF. The CDR3 DNA reads as TGTGCCACCAGACTAGCGGGGGGCCTTCAAGAGACCCAGTACTTC.

The chain couples TRBV10-3 to TRBJ1-1; D not resolved. With 3 bases removed from V and 0 bases from J, the gap between germline ends came to 11 bases. The germline V gene has CDR1 ENHRY and CDR2 SYGVKD. There are 15 residues in the CDR3. CDR3 residues: CAISDFVGMNTEAFF. Written as DNA, the CDR3 is TGTGCCATCAGTGATTTTGTGGGGATGAACACTGAAGCTTTCTTT.

In this sample, this clonotype turned up a few times. This chain joins TRBV2 and TRBJ1-2, with 8 bases identical to TRBD1. This CDR3 is 11 amino acids long. Germline trimming cut 8 bases from V and 8 bases from J; bases unmatched to any gene: 4. The germline V gene encodes CDR1 SNHLY and CDR2 FYNNEI. CDR3 amino acids: CASRDRSGYTF. The CDR3 region has the DNA TGTGCCAGCCGGGACAGGTCCGGCTACACCTTC.

This clonotype was detected many times. The genes are TRBV7-2 and TRBJ2-5, with D unclear. The CDR3 is 14 amino acids. Per the germline V gene, CDR1 is SGHTA and CDR2 is FQGNSA. Deletions cut 1 base from V and 3 bases from J, with 9 bases between. CDR3 DNA: TGTGCCAGCAGCTTAGGGACCTTCAAAGAGACCCAGTACTTC. Translating gives CASSLGTFKETQYF.

This rearrangement joins TRBV9 to TRBJ1-2; D remains unclear. The V end lost 2 bases, the J end lost 8 bases, and 4 bases lay between the germline ends. The V gene's germline CDR1 is SGDLS and CDR2 YYNGEE. The CDR3 has 10 residues. The CDR3, as DNA: TGTGCCAGCAGCGTGAGGGGCTACACCTTC. Its translation: CASSVRGYTF.

On this clonotype itself: This may arise from a read error, as a much more abundant clone is one base away. The chain joins TRBV11-2 to TRBJ2-7; 9 nucleotides match TRBD1. The CDR3 covers 13 residues. Germline V CDR1 and CDR2: SGHAT, FQNNGV. The CDR3: CASGLGTGYEQYF. The DNA of the CDR3 is TGTGCCAGCGGCTTGGGGACAGGGTACGAGCAGTACTTC.

This clonotype was observed at least ten times. The chain has TRBV7-8 and TRBJ1-6; D remains ambiguous. CDR1 and CDR2 (germline): SGHVS, FQNEAQ. The ends were cut back, 2 bases at V and 8 bases at J, with 10 bases in the middle. CDR3 size: 14 residues. The CDR3 coding sequence is TGTGCCAGCAGCTTAACTGGCGGGGATTCACCCCTCCACTTT. Protein product: CASSLTGGDSPLHF.

This clonotype was seen at least ten times. The V call is TRBV2, the J call TRBJ1-2, with D uncertain. V was cut by 8 bases and J by 4 bases, with 14 bases left in between. This CDR3 contains 13 residues. The germline CDR1 and CDR2 sequences are SNHLY and FYNNEI. The CDR3 loop reads CASGVGLSYGYTF. DNA for the CDR3: TGTGCCAGCGGTGTTGGGCTGAGCTATGGCTACACCTTC.